This record looks at one T cell receptor beta chain sequence and its context. This sample was included in a study of cytotoxic CD8 clonotypes in ibrutinib-treated CLL. The V end lost 3 bases, the J end lost 0 bases, and 11 bases lay between the germline ends. CDR3 size: 14 residues. The germline V gene encodes CDR1 GTSNPN and CDR2 SVGIG (reference sequence). TCRdb's table, derived via immunoSEQ multiplex PCR, lists solely in-frame clones and lacks some. The sample carries tens of thousands of clones, roughly 45% recorded once. The TCR comes from a human donor with chronic lymphocytic leukemia. The V gene is TRBV30, the J gene TRBJ1-1, with D perhaps TRBD1 (5 bases). The sample consisted of PBMCs, taken before ibrutinib treatment. This CDR3 reads CAWSPGTVNTEAFF. The CDR3, as DNA: TGTGCCTGGAGCCCCGGGACGGTGAACACTGAAGCTTTCTTT.